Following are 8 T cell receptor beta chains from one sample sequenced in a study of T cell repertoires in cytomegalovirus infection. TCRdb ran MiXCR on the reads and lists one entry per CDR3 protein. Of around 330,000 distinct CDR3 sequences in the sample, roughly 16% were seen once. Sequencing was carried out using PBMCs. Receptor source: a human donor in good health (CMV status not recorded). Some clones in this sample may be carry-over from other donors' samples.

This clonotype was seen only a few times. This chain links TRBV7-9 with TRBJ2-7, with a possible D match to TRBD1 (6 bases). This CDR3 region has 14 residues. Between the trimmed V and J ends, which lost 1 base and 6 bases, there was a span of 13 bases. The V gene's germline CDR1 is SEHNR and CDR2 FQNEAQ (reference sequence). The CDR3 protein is CASSLDGGWSEQYF. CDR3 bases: TGTGCCAGCAGCTTAGATGGGGGCTGGAGCGAGCAGTACTTC.

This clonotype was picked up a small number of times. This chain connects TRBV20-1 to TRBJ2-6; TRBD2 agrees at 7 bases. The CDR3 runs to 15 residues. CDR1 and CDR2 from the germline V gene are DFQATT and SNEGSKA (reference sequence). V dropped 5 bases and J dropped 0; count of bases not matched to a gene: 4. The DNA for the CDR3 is TGCAGTGCTGGGGAGGGTACCTCTGGGGCCAACGTCCTGACTTTC. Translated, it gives CSAGEGTSGANVLTF.

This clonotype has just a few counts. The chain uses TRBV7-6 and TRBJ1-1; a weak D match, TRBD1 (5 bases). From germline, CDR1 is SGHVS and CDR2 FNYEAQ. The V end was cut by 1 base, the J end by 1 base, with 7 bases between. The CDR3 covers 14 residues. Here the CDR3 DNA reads TGTGCCAGCAGCTTAGTGGGGACGAACACTGAAGCTTTCTTT. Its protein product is CASSLVGTNTEAFF.

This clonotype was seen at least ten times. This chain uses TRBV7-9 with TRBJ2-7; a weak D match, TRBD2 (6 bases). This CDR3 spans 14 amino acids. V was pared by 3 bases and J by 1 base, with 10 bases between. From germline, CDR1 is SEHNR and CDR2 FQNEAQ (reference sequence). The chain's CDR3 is CASSFRESSYEQYF. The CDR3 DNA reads TGTGCCAGCAGCTTCCGGGAGTCATCCTACGAGCAGTACTTC. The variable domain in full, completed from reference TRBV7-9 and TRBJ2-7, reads DTGVSQNPRHKITKRGQNVTFRCDPISEHNRLYWYRQTLGQGPEFLTYFQNEAQLEKSRLLSDRFSAERPKGSFSTLEIQRTEQGDSAMYLCASSFRESSYEQYFGPGTRLTVT.

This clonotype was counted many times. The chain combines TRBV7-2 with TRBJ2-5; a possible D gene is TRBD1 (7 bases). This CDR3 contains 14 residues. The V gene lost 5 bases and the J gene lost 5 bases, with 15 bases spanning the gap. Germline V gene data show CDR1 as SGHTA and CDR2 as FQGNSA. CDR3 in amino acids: CASSIQGGGETQYF. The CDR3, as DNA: TGTGCCAGCAGCATTCAGGGGGGCGGGGAGACCCAGTACTTC. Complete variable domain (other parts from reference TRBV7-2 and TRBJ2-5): GAGVSQSPSNKVTEKGKDVELRCDPISGHTALYWYRQSLGQGLEFLIYFQGNSAPDKSGLPSDRFSAERTGGSVSTLTIQRTQQEDSAVYLCASSIQGGGETQYFGPGTRLLVL.

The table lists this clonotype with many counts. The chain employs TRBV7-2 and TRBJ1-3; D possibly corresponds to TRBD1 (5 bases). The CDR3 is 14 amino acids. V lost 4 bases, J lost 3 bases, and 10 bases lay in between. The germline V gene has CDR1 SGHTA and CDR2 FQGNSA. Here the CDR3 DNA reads TGTGCCAGCAGCTGGCAGGGAGGTGGAAACACCATATATTTT. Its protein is CASSWQGGGNTIYF.

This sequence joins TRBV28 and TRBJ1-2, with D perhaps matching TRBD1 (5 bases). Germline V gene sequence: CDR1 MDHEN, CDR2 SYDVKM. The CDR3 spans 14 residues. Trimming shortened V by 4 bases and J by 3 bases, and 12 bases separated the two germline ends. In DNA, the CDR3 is TGTGCCAGCAGTTCCCCCGGGACTGACTATGGCTACACCTTC. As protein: CASSSPGTDYGYTF.

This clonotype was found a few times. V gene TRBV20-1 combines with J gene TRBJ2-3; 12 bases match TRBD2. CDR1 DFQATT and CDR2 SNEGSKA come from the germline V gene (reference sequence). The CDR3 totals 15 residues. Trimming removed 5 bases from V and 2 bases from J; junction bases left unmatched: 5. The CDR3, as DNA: TGCAGTGCTCCACGACTAGCGGGGGCCACAGATACGCAGTATTTT. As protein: CSAPRLAGATDTQYF.